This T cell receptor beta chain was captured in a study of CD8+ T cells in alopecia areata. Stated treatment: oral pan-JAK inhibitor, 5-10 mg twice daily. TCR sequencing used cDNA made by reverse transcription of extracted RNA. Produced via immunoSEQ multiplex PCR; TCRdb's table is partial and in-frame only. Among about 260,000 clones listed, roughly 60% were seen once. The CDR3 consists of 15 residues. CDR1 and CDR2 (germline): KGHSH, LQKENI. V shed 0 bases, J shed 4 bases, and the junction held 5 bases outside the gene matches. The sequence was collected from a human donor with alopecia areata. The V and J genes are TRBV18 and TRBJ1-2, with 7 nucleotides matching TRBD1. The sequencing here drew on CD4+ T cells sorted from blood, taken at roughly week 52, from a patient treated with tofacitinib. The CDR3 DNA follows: TGTGCCAGCTCACCACCGACCGGGACAGCCTATGGCTACACCTTC. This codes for CASSPPTGTAYGYTF.